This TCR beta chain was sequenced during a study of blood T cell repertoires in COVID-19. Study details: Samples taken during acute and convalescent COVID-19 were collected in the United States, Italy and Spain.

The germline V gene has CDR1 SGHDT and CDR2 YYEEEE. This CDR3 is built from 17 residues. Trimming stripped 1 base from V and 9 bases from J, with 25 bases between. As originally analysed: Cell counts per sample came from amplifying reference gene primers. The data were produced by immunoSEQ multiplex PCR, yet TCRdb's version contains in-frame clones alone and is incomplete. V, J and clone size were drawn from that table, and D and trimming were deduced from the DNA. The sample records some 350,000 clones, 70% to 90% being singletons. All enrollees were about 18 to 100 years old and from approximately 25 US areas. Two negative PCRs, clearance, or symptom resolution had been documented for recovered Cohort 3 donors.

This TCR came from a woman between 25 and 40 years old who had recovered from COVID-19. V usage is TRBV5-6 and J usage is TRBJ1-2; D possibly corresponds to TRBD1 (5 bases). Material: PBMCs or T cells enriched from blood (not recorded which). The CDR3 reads CASSLPPLTVNMGSYTF. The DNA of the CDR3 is TGTGCCAGCAGCTTGCCCCCACTGACAGTAAATATGGGAAGCTACACCTTC.